A single sample is the source of the 17 T cell receptor beta chains below, sequenced in a study of blood T cells in healthy people across ages. Alongside a J-beta primer mix, a sample-barcoded 5' primer served in a second PCR lasting about 6 to 12 cycles. TCRdb re-called the 5' RACE reads through MiXCR, storing one row per CDR3 protein. This table holds hundreds of thousands of distinct CDR3 sequences, over 45% found once. The material sequenced was blood. These receptor sequences come from a man aged 60 to 69 in good health.

This clonotype appeared a few times. The chain links TRBV3-1 to TRBJ2-1; possibly TRBD2 for D (6 bases). Trimming pared 4 bases from V and 6 bases from J, leaving 13 bases between. CDR1 and CDR2 (germline): LGHDT, YNNKEL (reference sequence). The length of the CDR3 is 14 residues. As DNA, the CDR3 is TGTGCCAGCAGCCCCCTAACTAGCTCCAATGAGCAGTTCTTC. It codes for CASSPLTSSNEQFF.

The V call is TRBV5-5, the J call TRBJ2-3, with D perhaps being TRBD1 or TRBD2 (6 bases each). The germline V gene has CDR1 SGHKS and CDR2 YYEKEE (reference sequence). The CDR3 has 17 amino acids. V shed 3 bases and J shed 8 bases, with 25 bases lying between them. CDR3: CASSSRSTNGGPGTQYF. The DNA for the CDR3 is TGTGCCAGCAGCTCACGGTCGACTAACGGGGGCCCAGGTACGCAGTATTTT.

V usage is TRBV4-3 and J usage is TRBJ2-1, with 10 bases matching TRBD2. CDR3 length: 15 residues. Per the germline V gene, CDR1 is LGHNA and CDR2 is YSLEER. J lost 12 bases, V lost 4 bases, and 12 bases had no gene match. The CDR3 nucleotides read TGCGCCAGCAGCCGAATAGCGGGAGGCACAGATACGCAGTTCTTC. Translated, it gives CASSRIAGGTDTQFF.

V is TRBV29-1 and J is TRBJ2-1; 10 bases fit TRBD2. The trim removed 7 bases at V and 3 bases at J, leaving 9 bases unmatched. Looked up from germline, CDR1 is SQVTM and CDR2 is ANQGSEA. The CDR3 loop spans 15 amino acids. CDR3 coding DNA: TGCAGCGCTAGACTTCTAGCGGGAGTCTACAATGAGCAGTTCTTC. It is translated as CSARLLAGVYNEQFF.

The CDR3 DNA sequence: TGTGCCAGCGGTACAATCGCTTCGAATAGCAATCAGCCCCAGCATTTT. It translates to CASGTIASNSNQPQHF. The chain carries TRBV27 and TRBJ1-5; D uncertain. The germline CDR1 and CDR2 sequences are MNHEY and SMNVEV (reference sequence). The ends were cut back, 8 bases at V and 0 bases at J, with 17 bases in the middle. The CDR3 runs to 16 residues.

The CDR3 nucleotides are TGTGCCAGCAGCTTAGGGACTAGCGGGTATAGGGGCTACGAGCAGTACTTC. Translated: CASSLGTSGYRGYEQYF. The rearrangement uses TRBV7-2 and TRBJ2-7, with 11 bases that match TRBD2. V gave up 1 base and J gave up 3 bases; unmatched junction bases: 8. The CDR3 is made up of 17 amino acids. Germline CDR1 reads SGHTA; CDR2 reads FQGNSA.

V is TRBV12-3 or TRBV12-4 and J is TRBJ2-1; 7 nucleotides align to TRBD1. Trimming at V came to 3 bases and at J to 6 bases, leaving 5 bases not matched to a gene. The CDR3 is 14 amino acids. DNA for the CDR3: TGTGCCAGCAGTTTTAGGGGGCGCAGCAATGAGCAGTTCTTC. It is translated as CASSFRGRSNEQFF.

This clonotype appeared a single time. This chain uses TRBV20-1 with TRBJ2-1, with D possibly being TRBD1 (6 bases). CDR3 length: 14 amino acids. CDR1 is DFQATT and CDR2 is SNEGSKA in the germline V gene (reference sequence). V was trimmed by 5 bases and J by 4 bases, leaving 15 bases between them. The DNA of the CDR3 is TGCAGTGCTTCCAAGGACAGCCAATACAATGAGCAGTTCTTC. Encoded protein: CSASKDSQYNEQFF.

The chain joins TRBV15 to TRBJ1-2, with a possible D match to TRBD1 (5 bases). Germline CDR1 is LNHNV and CDR2 is YYDKDF (reference sequence). The CDR3 runs to 18 residues. V was pared by 0 bases and J by 3 bases, with 20 bases between. The CDR3 nucleotides are TGTGCCACCAGCAGAGACCAACCCGGGACTGGAAACCACTATGGCTACACCTTC. Translated, it gives CATSRDQPGTGNHYGYTF.

Turning to this clonotype: With a much larger clone just one base away, this may be a read error. This sequence joins TRBV6-2 or TRBV6-3 and TRBJ2-4, with D perhaps matching TRBD2 (6 bases). The V and J ends lost 2 bases and 7 bases respectively, with 12 bases between them. This CDR3 comprises 14 residues. Per germline, CDR1 MNHEY and CDR2 SVGEGT. CDR3 region: CASSYRNGGNIQYF. The CDR3 coding sequence is TGTGCCAGCAGTTACCGGAATGGGGGGAACATTCAGTACTTC.

The rearrangement joins TRBV7-9 to TRBJ1-5; D gene ambiguous. Trimming took 2 bases from V and 3 from J, leaving 14 bases between them. The germline V gene has CDR1 SEHNR and CDR2 FQNEAQ (reference sequence). The CDR3 totals 16 residues. This CDR3 is CASSLSATGTNQPQHF. DNA of the CDR3: TGTGCCAGCAGCTTAAGTGCGACGGGCACCAATCAGCCCCAGCATTTT. Full variable domain (outside the CDR3, taken from reference TRBV7-9 and TRBJ1-5): DTGVSQNPRHKITKRGQNVTFRCDPISEHNRLYWYRQTLGQGPEFLTYFQNEAQLEKSRLLSDRFSAERPKGSFSTLEIQRTEQGDSAMYLCASSLSATGTNQPQHFGDGTRLSIL.

This clonotype has only a few counts. The V gene is TRBV7-2, the J gene TRBJ2-3, with 11 bases identical to TRBD2. There are 16 residues in the CDR3. Germline CDR1 SGHTA, CDR2 FQGNSA. Losses at the gene ends were 2 bases for V and 4 bases for J; bases not matched to a gene: 5. CDR3 sequence reads: CASSLRTSGSADTQYF. In DNA form, the CDR3 reads TGTGCCAGCAGCTTACGAACTAGCGGGAGCGCAGATACGCAGTATTTT.

The J gene is TRBJ1-2, the V gene TRBV5-1; 10 bases are a match to TRBD1. CDR1 and CDR2 (germline): SGHRS, YFSETQ. The CDR3 consists of 17 residues. V lost 0 bases, J lost 0 bases, and 5 bases stayed unmatched. CDR3 in DNA: TGCGCCAGCAGCTTGGGGGGGACAGGGGCCTCTAACTATGGCTACACCTTC. Translating it yields CASSLGGTGASNYGYTF.

In this sample, this clonotype turned up a few times. The V gene is TRBV7-2, the J gene TRBJ2-7, with TRBD1 matching 7 bases. Germline loops: CDR1 SGHTA, CDR2 FQGNSA. The CDR3 loop spans 15 amino acids. The trim removed 5 bases at V and 2 bases at J, leaving 9 bases unmatched. DNA for the CDR3: TGTGCCAGCAGCCCTGGGACAGCCAGGACCTACGAGCAGTACTTC. Translation: CASSPGTARTYEQYF.

The chain recombines TRBV20-1 with TRBJ1-6, with 12 bases identical to TRBD1. The CDR3 runs to 16 residues. Trimming took 5 bases from V and 7 from J; bases not matched to a gene: 9. Per germline, CDR1 DFQATT and CDR2 SNEGSKA (reference sequence). CDR3 sequence: CSASPGQGARNSPLHF. As DNA, the CDR3 is TGCAGTGCTTCCCCGGGACAGGGGGCGAGGAATTCACCCCTCCACTTT.

The chain uses TRBV5-1 and TRBJ2-3; 9 bases are a match to TRBD2. Trimming cost V 0 bases and J 1 base; bases outside gene matches: 3. The germline V gene has CDR1 SGHRS and CDR2 YFSETQ. There are 16 residues in the CDR3. CDR3 sequence reads: CASSLGLAERTDTQYF. The CDR3 nucleotides read TGCGCCAGCAGCTTGGGACTAGCGGAACGCACAGATACGCAGTATTTT.

This clonotype has more than one count but fewer than ten. This chain links TRBV4-1 with TRBJ2-5; D remains unclear. The CDR3 extends over 16 amino acids. Germline values: CDR1 MGHRA, CDR2 YSYEKL. Trimming took off 0 bases at V and 5 bases at J, with 16 bases between the two ends. The CDR3 sequence is CASSQEGPDGWETQYF. CDR3 nucleotide sequence: TGCGCCAGCAGCCAAGAAGGGCCGGACGGATGGGAGACCCAGTACTTC.